Listed below are T cell receptor beta chains from one sample, sequenced in a study of cytomegalovirus exposure and HLA in healthy donors. Repertoires were generated with immunoSEQ multiplex PCR, while TCRdb's copy carries only in-frame clones and drops some. The repertoire holds approximately 170,000 clones, with 80% to 90% as singletons. The material sequenced was PBMCs. All receptors come from a male donor in good health and CMV-seronegative. CDR3s include the opening cysteine and the closing phenylalanine or tryptophan. The D gene is left open where the match is weak. A row's size may be missing; if present it is once, few, many or a size class.

TRBJ2-3 TRBV5-8 TRBD2 - CASSLLGGSLDTQYF TGTGCCAGCAGCTTGTTAGGCGGGAGTTTGGATACGCAGTATTTT
TRBJ1-4 TRBV6-1 - - CASSGRPIRGTNEKLFF TGTGCCAGCAGTGGTCGACCTATAAGAGGAACTAATGAAAAACTGTTTTTT
TRBJ2-3 TRBV27 TRBD2 - CASSLSGVAGGPLSDTQYF TGTGCCAGCAGTTTATCGGGGGTAGCGGGAGGGCCCCTCTCAGATACGCAGTATTTT
TRBJ2-2 TRBV7-2 TRBD2 - CASSRGLAGGPTGELFF TGTGCCAGCAGCAGAGGACTAGCGGGAGGTCCCACCGGGGAGCTGTTTTTT
TRBJ2-3 TRBV28 - - CASKAGGTDTQYF TGTGCCAGCAAGGCGGGCGGCACAGATACGCAGTATTTT
TRBJ1-1 TRBV6-5 - - CASRLARGEAFF TGTGCCAGCAGGTTAGCCCGGGGGGAAGCTTTCTTT
TRBJ1-5 TRBV5-8 - - CASSLAGGGRSSPQHF TGTGCCAGCAGCTTGGCGGGTGGCGGCAGATCCTCGCCCCAGCATTTT
TRBJ2-1 TRBV25-1 - - CASSEYPSNTNEQFF TGTGCCAGCAGTGAATATCCCAGTAATACCAATGAGCAGTTCTTC
TRBJ2-7 TRBV5-6 - - CASSLTGPYEQYF TGTGCCAGCAGCTTGACAGGGCCCTACGAGCAGTACTTC
TRBJ2-7 TRBV7-2 TRBD2 - CASSWRPLSGGSSYEQYF TGTGCCAGCAGCTGGAGGCCTCTTAGCGGGGGAAGCTCCTACGAGCAGTACTTC
TRBJ1-1 TRBV10-3 TRBD1 few CAIRAGQGNAEAFF TGTGCCATCAGAGCGGGACAGGGGAACGCTGAAGCTTTCTTT
TRBJ1-5 TRBV7-2 - - CASSNRNPWRGGNQPQHF TGTGCCAGCAGCAACCGTAACCCGTGGCGGGGGGGCAATCAGCCCCAGCATTTT
TRBJ2-2 TRBV9 - - CASSARLLDTGELFF TGTGCCAGCAGCGCCAGACTATTAGACACCGGGGAGCTGTTTTTT
TRBJ1-5 TRBV2 - few CASSGPGGQGYQPQHF TGTGCCAGCAGTGGACCCGGGGGGCAGGGGTATCAGCCCCAGCATTTT
TRBJ2-7 TRBV5-4 TRBD2 - CASSTSGGDVYEQYF TGTGCCAGCAGCACCAGCGGGGGGGATGTCTACGAGCAGTACTTC
TRBJ2-7 TRBV5-1 TRBD1 - CASSSGTGSYEQYF TGCGCCAGCAGCTCCGGGACAGGCTCCTACGAGCAGTACTTC
TRBJ2-3 TRBV7-6 TRBD1 - CASSPSRGRGPDTQYF TGTGCCAGCAGCCCCTCCCGCGGCAGGGGGCCAGATACGCAGTATTTT
TRBJ1-5 TRBV5-6 - few CASDTWGSNQPQHF TGTGCCAGCGATACCTGGGGCAGCAATCAGCCCCAGCATTTT
TRBJ2-1 TRBV4-1 - once CASSQTGQPLNEQFF TGCGCCAGCAGCCAAACGGGACAACCCCTGAATGAGCAGTTCTTC
TRBJ2-3 TRBV7-9 - few CASTRGGSTDTQYF TGTGCCAGCACCAGGGGAGGGAGCACAGATACGCAGTATTTT
TRBJ2-1 TRBV19 TRBD2 - CASSITQGGTSHYNEQFF TGTGCCAGTAGTATAACCCAGGGAGGGACTAGCCATTACAATGAGCAGTTCTTC
TRBJ1-2 TRBV19 TRBD1 - CASSIRTGNYGYTF TGTGCCAGTAGTATCAGGACAGGGAACTATGGCTACACCTTC
TRBJ1-5 TRBV7-2 - - CASSLLNSNQPQHF TGTGCCAGCAGCTTACTTAATAGCAATCAGCCCCAGCATTTT
TRBJ1-2 TRBV5-1 TRBD1 - CASSLTGGASYGYTF TGCGCCAGCAGCTTGACAGGGGGCGCAAGCTATGGCTACACCTTC
TRBJ2-7 TRBV5-4 - - CASSSRDSYEQYF TGTGCCAGCAGCAGCCGGGACTCCTACGAGCAGTACTTC
TRBJ2-2 TRBV7-7 TRBD1 - CASSLDRGTGELFF TGTGCTAGCAGCTTAGACAGGGGCACCGGGGAGCTGTTTTTT
TRBJ1-6 TRBV6-6 - - CASSYGGDYNSPLHF TGTGCCAGCAGTTACGGGGGGGATTATAATTCACCCCTCCACTTT
TRBJ2-5 TRBV5-4 - - CASSLVGREETQYF TGTGCCAGCAGCTTGGTGGGCAGGGAAGAGACCCAGTACTTC
TRBJ2-5 TRBV5-4 TRBD2 once CASRTGGRAGETQYF TGTGCCAGCAGAACGGGCGGGAGGGCCGGGGAGACCCAGTACTTC
TRBJ2-5 TRBV7-7 TRBD2 - CASSLGRLGDSLAGVETQYF TGTGCCAGCAGCTTAGGCCGGTTGGGGGATTCACTAGCGGGGGTGGAGACCCAGTACTTC
TRBJ2-7 TRBV6-5 - few CASSRTGNPYEQYF TGTGCCAGCAGTCGTACAGGGAATCCCTACGAGCAGTACTTC
TRBJ2-1 TRBV5-1 TRBD1 - CASSPGQGAYNEQFF TGCGCCAGCAGCCCTGGACAGGGGGCCTACAATGAGCAGTTCTTC
TRBJ1-5 TRBV5-5 - - CASSTGGGNQPQHF TGTGCCAGCAGTACCGGCGGGGGCAATCAGCCCCAGCATTTT
TRBJ2-7 TRBV5-4 TRBD2 - CASSLYGLAGDYEQYF TGTGCCAGCAGCTTGTACGGACTAGCGGGAGATTACGAGCAGTACTTC
TRBJ1-2 TRBV27 - - CASSAGPYYGYTF TGTGCCAGCTCAGCAGGGCCCTACTATGGCTACACCTTC
TRBJ2-3 TRBV7-8 - - CASSLGRDTDTQYF TGTGCCAGCAGCTTAGGGCGGGACACAGATACGCAGTATTTT
TRBJ1-5 TRBV19 - - CASGVNQPQHF TGTGCCAGCGGGGTTAATCAGCCCCAGCATTTT
TRBJ1-1 TRBV4-1 TRBD1 - CASSPLDRGADEAFF TGTGCCAGCAGCCCCCTAGACAGGGGGGCGGATGAAGCTTTCTTT
TRBJ2-7 TRBV7-9 TRBD1 - CASIVETGGYEQYF TGTGCCAGCATCGTGGAGACAGGGGGATACGAGCAGTACTTC
TRBJ2-7 TRBV28 TRBD1 - CASSSLGQGVEQYF TGTGCCAGCAGTTCACTCGGACAGGGCGTGGAGCAGTACTTC
TRBJ2-1 TRBV5-1 - - CASSLPGVGGNEQFF TGCGCCAGCAGCTTGCCCGGGGTTGGAGGGAATGAGCAGTTCTTC